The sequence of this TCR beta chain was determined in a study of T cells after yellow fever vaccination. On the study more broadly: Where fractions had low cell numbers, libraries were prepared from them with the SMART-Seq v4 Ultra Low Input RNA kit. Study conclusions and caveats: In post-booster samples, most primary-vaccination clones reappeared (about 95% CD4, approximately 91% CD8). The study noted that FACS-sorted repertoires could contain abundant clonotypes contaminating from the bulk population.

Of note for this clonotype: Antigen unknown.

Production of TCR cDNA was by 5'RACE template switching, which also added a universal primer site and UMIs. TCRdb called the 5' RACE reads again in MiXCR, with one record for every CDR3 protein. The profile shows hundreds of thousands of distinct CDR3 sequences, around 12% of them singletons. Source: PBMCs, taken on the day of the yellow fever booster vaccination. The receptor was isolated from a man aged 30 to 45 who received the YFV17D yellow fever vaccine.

CDR3 protein: CASSYQGSGADTQYF. As DNA, the CDR3 is TGTGCCAGCAGCTACCAAGGGAGTGGGGCAGATACGCAGTATTTT. This sequence joins TRBV7-3 and TRBJ2-3; tentatively, D is TRBD2 (5 bases). Germline-derived CDR1 and CDR2 are SGHTA and FQGTGA. This CDR3 has 15 residues. The germline V and J ends were trimmed by 4 bases and 4 bases, with 15 bases remaining between them.